The next 18 T cell receptor beta chains were all read from a single sample in a study of blood T cells in healthy people across ages. Together with a sample-barcoded 5' primer, a J-beta primer mix was included in a second PCR lasting about 7 to 12 cycles. TCRdb independently ran MiXCR on the 5' RACE reads; one entry per CDR3 protein. The repertoire has 800,000 to 950,000 distinct CDR3 sequences, 25% to 30% of them found once; the top ten carry 10%. These same data were also listed under a study on T cells of mothers and their children.

The sequenced material came from blood. The receptors were sampled from a woman aged 40 to 55 in good health.

The chain combines TRBV7-2 with TRBJ1-4; no firm D call. V lost 3 bases, J lost 5 bases, and 10 bases lay in between. The CDR3 has 14 amino acids. CDR1 is SGHTA and CDR2 is FQGNSA in the germline V gene. As DNA, the CDR3 is TGTGCCAGCAGCTTCCCAGGCCCCAATGAAAAACTGTTTTTT. Protein: CASSFPGPNEKLFF.

In its sample, this clonotype was seen a few times. A single base separates this from a much larger clone, so it may be a read error. This rearrangement joins TRBV6-7 to TRBJ2-4; 10 bases align to TRBD2. TRBV6-7 is sorted into the ORF group, with uncertain function. The CDR3 contains 16 residues. Trimming removed 6 bases from V and 13 bases from J; junction bases left unmatched: 18. Here the CDR3 reads CASRQFGLAGVTEQYF. CDR3 in DNA: TGTGCCAGCAGACAATTCGGCCTAGCGGGGGTGACTGAGCAGTACTTC.

In its sample, this clonotype was seen a few times. The genes are TRBV5-6 and TRBJ2-5; a possible D gene is TRBD1 (6 bases). V gave up 3 bases and J gave up 5 bases, with 11 bases separating them. CDR1 and CDR2 (germline): SGHDT, YYEEEE. CDR3 length: 13 residues. CDR3: CASSSWTAETQYF. As DNA, the CDR3 is TGTGCCAGCAGCTCTTGGACAGCGGAGACCCAGTACTTC.

V is TRBV3-1 and J is TRBJ1-2; D remains unclear. Germline CDR1 LGHDT, CDR2 YNNKEL (reference sequence). The CDR3 spans 15 residues. The V and J ends lost 0 bases and 4 bases respectively, with 12 bases between them. DNA of the CDR3: TGTGCCAGCAGCCAAGATATTGGGGATGGCTATGGCTACACCTTC. This translates into CASSQDIGDGYGYTF. Supplemented by reference TRBV3-1 and TRBJ1-2, the full variable domain reads DTAVSQTPKYLVTQMGNDKSIKCEQNLGHDTMYWYKQDSKKFLKIMFSYNNKELIINETVPNRFSPKSPDKAHLNLHINSLELGDSAVYFCASSQDIGDGYGYTFGSGTRLTVV.

This clonotype was observed a few times. A much bigger clone sits one base away, suggesting this may be a read error. The CDR3 loop is CSAGKTNWGTQYF. The CDR3 DNA is TGCAGTGCTGGGAAAACTAACTGGGGGACCCAGTACTTC. The chain employs TRBV20-1 and TRBJ2-5; D call uncertain. CDR1 DFQATT and CDR2 SNEGSKA come from the germline V gene (reference sequence). The CDR3 sequence is 13 residues long. V dropped 5 bases and J dropped 7 bases, with 17 bases sitting between them.

This clonotype was found many times. The V gene is TRBV29-1, the J gene TRBJ1-2; D call uncertain. The CDR3 is made up of 13 amino acids. The germline V and J ends were trimmed by 1 base and 8 bases, with 14 bases remaining between them. Germline V lookup: CDR1 SQVTM, CDR2 ANQGSEA. This CDR3 reads CSVEVPSLLGYTF. The DNA of the CDR3 is TGCAGCGTTGAAGTCCCCAGCTTGCTGGGCTACACCTTC. The whole variable domain, remainder taken from reference TRBV29-1 and TRBJ1-2, is SAVISQKPSRDICQRGTSLTIQCQVDSQVTMMFWYRQQPGQSLTLIATANQGSEATYESGFVIDKFPISRPNLTFSTLTVSNMSPEDSSIYLCSVEVPSLLGYTFGSGTRLTVV.

This clonotype came up a few times. The rearrangement uses TRBV28 and TRBJ1-4, with D tentatively TRBD1 (6 bases). The CDR3 consists of 14 residues. Trimming removed 5 bases from V and 5 bases from J, with 12 bases in between. Germline CDR1 is MDHEN and CDR2 is SYDVKM. In DNA, the CDR3 is TGTGCCAGCAGTCAGGGGCGTCTAAATGAAAAACTGTTTTTT. Its protein is CASSQGRLNEKLFF.

The sample holds many counts of this clonotype. The rearrangement joins TRBV7-2 to TRBJ1-4; perhaps TRBD1 as D (5 bases). CDR1 and CDR2 (germline): SGHTA, FQGNSA. V lost 3 bases, J lost 0 bases, and 8 bases lay in between. The CDR3 length is 15 residues. The CDR3 reads CASSFTTATNEKLFF. The CDR3 region has the DNA TGTGCCAGCAGCTTCACGACAGCAACTAATGAAAAACTGTTTTTT.

This clonotype was picked up a small number of times. This chain links TRBV27 with TRBJ1-6; D is ambiguous. The CDR3 loop spans 14 amino acids. The germline CDR1 and CDR2 sequences are MNHEY and SMNVEV (reference sequence). V lost 3 bases and J lost 4, with 7 bases in between. CDR3 region: CASSFSLYNSPLHF. CDR3 in DNA: TGTGCCAGCAGTTTTTCCCTATATAATTCACCCCTCCACTTT.

Only one count was recorded for this clonotype. CDR3 sequence: CASSLEARNQAKNIQYF. The CDR3 nucleotides are TGTGCCAGCAGCTTAGAAGCCAGGAACCAGGCCAAAAACATTCAGTACTTC. The genes are TRBV7-2 and TRBJ2-4; D unclear. Germline V gene lookup returns CDR1 SGHTA and CDR2 FQGNSA. Between the trimmed V and J ends, which lost 1 base and 1 base, there was a span of 14 bases. The CDR3 extends over 17 amino acids.

To note about this clonotype: The junction and the germline gene differ at one end; a read error may be behind it. The chain has TRBV4-3 and TRBJ2-1, with D perhaps given as TRBD1 or TRBD2 (6 bases each). The length of the CDR3 is 17 residues. Per germline, CDR1 LGHNA and CDR2 YSLEER. The CDR3: CASSQGISGANYTEQFF. As DNA, the CDR3 is TGCGCCAGCAGCCAAGGGATCTCGGGGGCCAACTACACTGAGCAGTTCTTC.

This rearrangement joins TRBV28 to TRBJ2-7, with no clear D. This CDR3 is 15 amino acids long. V was cut by 1 base and J by 0 bases, with 10 bases left in between. The V gene's germline CDR1 is MDHEN and CDR2 SYDVKM. The CDR3 sequence is CASSLYGKSSYEQYF. In DNA form, the CDR3 reads TGTGCCAGCAGTTTATATGGAAAAAGCTCCTACGAGCAGTACTTC.

The chain carries TRBV12-3 or TRBV12-4 and TRBJ2-3; 7 bases line up with TRBD1. The CDR3 is 13 amino acids. After removal of 5 bases from V and 10 bases from J, the junction contained 9 bases not matched to a gene. The CDR3 spells CASSGQADPSQYF. The CDR3 coding sequence is TGTGCCAGCAGTGGACAGGCCGACCCATCGCAGTATTTT.

This clonotype was counted between two and nine times. The chain couples TRBV11-2 to TRBJ2-4; D remains ambiguous. CDR3 length: 14 residues. Looked up from germline, CDR1 is SGHAT and CDR2 is FQNNGV. The ends were cut back, 4 bases at V and 13 bases at J, with 20 bases in the middle. The CDR3 loop is CASSSPFNYYGQYF. CDR3 coding DNA: TGTGCCAGCAGCTCGCCATTCAATTACTACGGGCAGTACTTC.

This clonotype was seen repeatedly, ten times or more. This chain connects TRBV7-6 to TRBJ2-7; TRBD1 matches 8 bases. V lost 5 bases, J lost 6 bases, and 12 bases stayed unmatched. Germline V gene lookup returns CDR1 SGHVS and CDR2 FNYEAQ. The CDR3 is 15 residues long. CDR3 DNA sequence: TGTGCCAGCAGCGCAGAGACAGGGGAGTGGGTCGAGCAGTACTTC. It is translated as CASSAETGEWVEQYF.

This clonotype was counted ten times or more. The chain recombines TRBV6-2 or TRBV6-3 with TRBJ1-2, with a tentative D call TRBD1 (5 bases). V shed 7 bases and J shed 5 bases, with 14 bases lying between them. Germline values: CDR1 MNHEY, CDR2 SVGEGT. The CDR3 runs to 13 residues. The CDR3 coding sequence is TGTGCCAGCAAGAATAGCAGGGATTATGGCTACACCTTC. Its protein is CASKNSRDYGYTF.

The chain joins TRBV7-2 to TRBJ2-5, with 7 bases matching TRBD2. The V gene end was trimmed by 1 base and the J gene end by 11 bases; junction bases not matched to a gene: 13. The CDR3 has 15 amino acids. Per germline, CDR1 SGHTA and CDR2 FQGNSA. Here the CDR3 reads CASSLGETSRGGQYF. In DNA, the CDR3 is TGTGCCAGCAGCTTAGGGGAGACTAGCCGGGGAGGGCAGTACTTC. Looking up the rest from reference TRBV7-2 and TRBJ2-5 gives the full variable domain: GAGVSQSPSNKVTEKGKDVELRCDPISGHTALYWYRQSLGQGLEFLIYFQGNSAPDKSGLPSDRFSAERTGGSVSTLTIQRTQQEDSAVYLCASSLGETSRGGQYFGPGTRLLVL.

This chain links TRBV6-2 or TRBV6-3 with TRBJ1-1, with D unclear. The CDR3 contains 12 residues. V lost 6 bases and J lost 6, with 11 bases in between. The V gene's germline CDR1 is MNHEY and CDR2 SVGEGT. Here the CDR3 DNA reads TGTGCCAGCAGGTACGACTCCCCTGAAGCTTTCTTT. Translated, it gives CASRYDSPEAFF.